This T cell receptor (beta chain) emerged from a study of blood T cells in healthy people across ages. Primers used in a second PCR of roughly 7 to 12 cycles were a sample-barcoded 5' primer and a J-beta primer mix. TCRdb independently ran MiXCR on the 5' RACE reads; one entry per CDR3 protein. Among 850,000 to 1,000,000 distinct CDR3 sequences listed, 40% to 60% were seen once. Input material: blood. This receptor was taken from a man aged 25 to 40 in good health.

CDR3 loop: CSADPGTSSFYEQYF. The CDR3 coding sequence is TGCAGTGCTGACCCTGGTACTAGCTCCTTCTACGAGCAGTACTTC. This rearrangement joins TRBV20-1 to TRBJ2-4; D possibly corresponds to TRBD2 (6 bases). The closer fit of TRBJ2-7 to the DNA end suggests the J call may be wrong. Per the germline V gene, CDR1 is DFQATT and CDR2 is SNEGSKA (reference sequence). The CDR3 is made up of 15 amino acids.